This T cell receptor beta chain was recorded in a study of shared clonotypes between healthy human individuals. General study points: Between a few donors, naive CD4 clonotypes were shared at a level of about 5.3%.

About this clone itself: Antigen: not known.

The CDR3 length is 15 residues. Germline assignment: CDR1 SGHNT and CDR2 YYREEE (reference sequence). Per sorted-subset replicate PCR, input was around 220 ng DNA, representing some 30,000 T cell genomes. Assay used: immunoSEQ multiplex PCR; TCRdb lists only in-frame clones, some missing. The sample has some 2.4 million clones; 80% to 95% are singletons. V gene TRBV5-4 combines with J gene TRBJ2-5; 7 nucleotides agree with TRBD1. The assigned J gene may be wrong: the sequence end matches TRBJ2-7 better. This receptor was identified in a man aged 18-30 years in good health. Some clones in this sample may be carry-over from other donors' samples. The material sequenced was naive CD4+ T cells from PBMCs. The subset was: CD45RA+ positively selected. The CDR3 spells CASSSQQGWGYEQYF. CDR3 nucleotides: TGTGCCAGCAGCTCACAACAGGGGTGGGGCTACGAGCAGTACTTC.